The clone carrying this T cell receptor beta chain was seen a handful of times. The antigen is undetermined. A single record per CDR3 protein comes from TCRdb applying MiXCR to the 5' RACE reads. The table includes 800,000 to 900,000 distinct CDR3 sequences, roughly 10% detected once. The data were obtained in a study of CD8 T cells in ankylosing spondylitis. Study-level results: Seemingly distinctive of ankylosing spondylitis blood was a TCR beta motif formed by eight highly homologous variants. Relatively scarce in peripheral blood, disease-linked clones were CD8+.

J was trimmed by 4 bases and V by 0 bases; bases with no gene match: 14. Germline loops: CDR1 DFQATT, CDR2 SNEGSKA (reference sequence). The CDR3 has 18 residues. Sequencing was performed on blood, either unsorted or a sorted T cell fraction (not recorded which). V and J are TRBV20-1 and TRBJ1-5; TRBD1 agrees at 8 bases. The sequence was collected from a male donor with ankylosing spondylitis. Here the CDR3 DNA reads TGCAGTGCTAGAGATCCAAACCCCCGGGACAGGCGAAATCAGCCCCAGCATTTT. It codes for CSARDPNPRDRRNQPQHF.